The rows below give T cell receptor beta chains drawn from one sample of a study of blood T cell repertoires in COVID-19. The protocol was immunoSEQ multiplex PCR, while the TCRdb copy is restricted to in-frame clones and leaves out a portion. Among 190,000 or so clones listed, approximately 86% were seen once. The source material was peripheral blood. The receptor set was obtained from a man aged 40-55 years with active or convalescent COVID-19. Each CDR3 is given with its conserved first and last residue. The D gene is left open where the match is weak. The size entry is marked missing in some rows and otherwise reads once, few, many or a size class.

v_call	d_call	j_call	clone_size	cdr3_aa	cdr3_nt
TRBV12-3/TRBV12-4	TRBD1	TRBJ1-3	.	CASSRDRRNTIYF	TGTGCCAGCAGCCGGGACAGACGAAACACCATATATTTT
TRBV27	TRBD1	TRBJ1-2	.	CASSPTGYGYTF	TGTGCCAGCAGTCCGACAGGGTATGGCTACACCTTC
TRBV15	TRBD1	TRBJ2-3	once	CATSTGTELVQDTQYF	TGTGCCACCAGCACGGGGACAGAACTGGTCCAAGATACGCAGTATTTT
TRBV5-6	.	TRBJ1-4	.	CASSLATAADLLMRKLFF	TGTGCCAGCAGCTTGGCCACGGCAGCAGACCTACTAATGAGGAAACTGTTTTTT
TRBV7-9	.	TRBJ2-2	.	CASSPSGFTGELFF	TGTGCCAGCAGCCCAAGCGGGTTCACCGGGGAGCTGTTTTTT
TRBV7-9	.	TRBJ2-4	.	CASSLAGASKNIQYF	TGTGCCAGCAGCTTAGCAGGGGCCTCCAAAAACATTCAGTACTTC
TRBV11-2	.	TRBJ2-7	.	CASSLAGPRGEQYF	TGTGCCAGCAGCTTAGCGGGCCCTAGGGGCGAGCAGTACTTC
TRBV6-6	TRBD1	TRBJ1-5	.	CASSYSTGPNQPQHF	TGTGCCAGCAGTTACTCGACAGGGCCCAATCAGCCCCAGCATTTT
TRBV9	TRBD1	TRBJ1-1	.	CASRTGDSEAFF	TGTGCCAGCAGAACAGGGGACTCTGAAGCTTTCTTT
TRBV3-1/TRBV3-2	TRBD1	TRBJ2-7	.	CASSPGRGGGEQYF	TGTGCCAGCAGTCCTGGGAGAGGGGGCGGGGAGCAGTACTTC
TRBV4-1	TRBD2	TRBJ2-3	once	CASSQASGGQTDTQYF	TGCGCCAGCAGCCAAGCTTCGGGGGGGCAGACAGATACGCAGTATTTT
TRBV3-1/TRBV3-2	TRBD2	TRBJ2-5	.	CASSPRTSGGAFPETQYF	TGTGCCAGCAGCCCTAGGACTAGCGGGGGGGCCTTTCCTGAGACCCAGTACTTC
TRBV5-1	TRBD1	TRBJ1-2	.	CASTLDRANYGYTF	TGCGCCAGCACCCTGGACAGGGCCAACTATGGCTACACCTTC
TRBV5-4	TRBD2	TRBJ2-5	.	CASSLDWRGARETQYF	TGTGCCAGCAGCTTGGACTGGCGGGGGGCCCGGGAGACCCAGTACTTC
TRBV5-1	TRBD2	TRBJ2-5	.	CASSLLVRGKQETQYF	TGCGCCAGCAGCTTACTGGTGCGGGGGAAACAAGAGACCCAGTACTTC
TRBV28	.	TRBJ1-4	.	CASSLQGVNEKLFF	TGTGCCAGCAGTTTGCAAGGGGTGAATGAAAAACTGTTTTTT
TRBV19	TRBD1	TRBJ2-7	once	CASSIGTAYEQYF	TGTGCCAGTAGTATTGGGACAGCCTACGAGCAGTACTTC
TRBV5-1	.	TRBJ2-5	.	CASSLEQAPLGQETQYF	TGCGCCAGCAGCTTGGAGCAGGCGCCCCTTGGCCAAGAGACCCAGTACTTC
TRBV7-2	.	TRBJ1-6	.	CASSWNGGFNSPLHF	TGTGCCAGCAGCTGGAACGGGGGTTTCAATTCACCCCTCCACTTT
TRBV28	.	TRBJ2-1	once	CASRPGLIYNEQFF	TGTGCCAGCAGGCCGGGACTGATCTACAATGAGCAGTTCTTC
TRBV7-8	TRBD1	TRBJ1-2	once	CASSSGTGMSGYTF	TGTGCCAGCAGCTCCGGGACAGGGATGAGTGGCTACACCTTC
TRBV3-1/TRBV3-2	.	TRBJ2-3	.	CASSQVRARTDTQYF	TGTGCCAGCAGCCAAGTGCGGGCGCGCACAGATACGCAGTATTTT
TRBV12-3/TRBV12-4	.	TRBJ2-7	.	CASSFLWGREQYF	TGTGCCAGCAGTTTTTTGTGGGGGCGAGAGCAGTACTTC
TRBV3-1/TRBV3-2	.	TRBJ2-6	.	CASSQEVSSGANVLTF	TGTGCCAGCAGCCAAGAAGTGAGCTCTGGGGCCAACGTCCTGACTTTC
TRBV6-1	TRBD1	TRBJ1-3	.	CASSDRGERNTIYF	TGTGCCAGCAGTGACAGGGGGGAGAGGAACACCATATATTTT
TRBV6-1	.	TRBJ1-1	.	CASSEVGRGTEAFF	TGTGCCAGCAGTGAGGTCGGAAGGGGGACTGAAGCTTTCTTT
TRBV11-3	.	TRBJ2-1	.	CASSSKYNEQFF	TGTGCCAGCAGTTCTAAATACAATGAGCAGTTCTTC
TRBV7-2	.	TRBJ1-6	.	CASSSRPQEDSPLHF	TGTGCCAGCAGCTCTAGACCCCAGGAGGATTCACCCCTCCACTTT
TRBV19	.	TRBJ1-5	.	CASSTSHRSNQPQHF	TGTGCCAGTAGTACTAGTCACCGTAGCAATCAGCCCCAGCATTTT
TRBV7-9	TRBD2	TRBJ2-1	.	CASSSPYWEAGGPNEQFF	TGTGCCAGCAGCTCACCCTACTGGGAAGCGGGGGGCCCCAATGAGCAGTTCTTC
TRBV3-1/TRBV3-2	TRBD1	TRBJ2-1	.	CASSLGTGNNEQFF	TGTGCCAGCAGCCTTGGGACAGGGAACAATGAGCAGTTCTTC
TRBV7-9	.	TRBJ1-4	.	CASSSGSSGKLFF	TGTGCCAGCAGCTCCGGGTCCAGCGGAAAACTGTTTTTT
TRBV5-1	.	TRBJ1-1	.	CASSLGQGQNEAFF	TGCGCCAGCAGCTTGGGACAAGGACAGAACGAAGCTTTCTTT
TRBV7-2	TRBD2	TRBJ2-7	.	CASSLAVAGGYEQYF	TGTGCCAGCAGCTTAGCGGTAGCGGGGGGCTACGAGCAGTACTTC
TRBV7-9	.	TRBJ1-2	.	CASSPALGPEGYTF	TGTGCCAGCAGCCCCGCGTTGGGCCCCGAGGGCTACACCTTC
TRBV29-1	.	TRBJ1-1	.	CSVEGQSPEAFF	TGCAGCGTTGAGGGGCAGTCGCCTGAAGCTTTCTTT
TRBV28	.	TRBJ1-4	.	CASSLAGHSNEKLFF	TGTGCCAGCAGTTTAGCAGGGCACTCTAATGAAAAACTGTTTTTT
TRBV19	.	TRBJ2-3	.	CASRGFRNTDTQYF	TGTGCCAGCCGAGGGTTCCGAAACACAGATACGCAGTATTTT
TRBV1	.	TRBJ1-5	.	CTSSQEFWGEGQPQHF	TGCACCAGCAGCCAAGAATTCTGGGGGGAGGGTCAGCCCCAGCATTTT
TRBV3-1/TRBV3-2	TRBD2	TRBJ2-2	.	CASSQSWTSGGANGELFF	TGTGCCAGCAGCCAATCGTGGACTAGCGGGGGGGCGAACGGGGAGCTGTTTTTT
TRBV7-2	.	TRBJ2-5	.	CASSLGGRETQYF	TGTGCCAGCAGCTTAGGAGGGAGGGAGACCCAGTACTTC
TRBV4-1	.	TRBJ1-1	.	CASSRDTANTEAFF	TGCGCCAGCAGCCGCGACACCGCGAACACTGAAGCTTTCTTT
TRBV6-5	.	TRBJ2-7	.	CASSGHHGYEQYF	TGTGCCAGCAGCGGACACCACGGCTACGAGCAGTACTTC
TRBV30	TRBD2	TRBJ2-2	.	CAAGGLTGELFF	TGTGCAGCGGGGGGGCTAACCGGGGAGCTGTTTTTT
TRBV20-1	.	TRBJ2-7	.	CSAGLTYEQYF	TGCAGTGCTGGACTTACCTACGAGCAGTACTTC
TRBV5-1	.	TRBJ2-7	.	CASSFSPGFVGERLYEQYF	TGCGCCAGCAGCTTTTCGCCCGGGTTTGTGGGAGAGAGACTCTACGAGCAGTACTTC
TRBV4-2	TRBD2	TRBJ2-1	.	CASSQASSGPYNEQFF	TGTGCCAGCAGCCAAGCCTCTAGCGGGCCCTACAATGAGCAGTTCTTC
TRBV9	.	TRBJ1-4	.	CASSGGGGTNEKLFF	TGTGCCAGCAGCGGAGGGGGGGGCACTAATGAAAAACTGTTTTTT
TRBV4-2	.	TRBJ2-2	.	CASSQPGLDAGELFF	TGTGCCAGCAGCCAACCGGGACTTGATGCCGGGGAGCTGTTTTTT
TRBV29-1	.	TRBJ1-2	.	CSVEESGPRGYTF	TGCAGCGTTGAAGAATCAGGGCCGCGGGGCTACACCTTC
TRBV7-2	.	TRBJ2-3	.	CASSLGRETDTQYF	TGTGCCAGCAGCTTAGGCAGGGAAACAGATACGCAGTATTTT
TRBV7-2	.	TRBJ2-5	.	CASSLVKETQYF	TGTGCCAGCAGCTTAGTTAAAGAGACCCAGTACTTC
TRBV5-4	TRBD2	TRBJ2-7	.	CASSAGLAGASSYEQYF	TGTGCCAGCAGCGCAGGACTAGCGGGGGCTAGCTCCTACGAGCAGTACTTC
TRBV5-5	TRBD1	TRBJ1-2	.	CASSLEGQGLYGYTF	TGTGCCAGCAGCTTGGAGGGACAGGGGCTTTATGGCTACACCTTC
TRBV5-1	.	TRBJ2-7	.	CASSLWGPDNSYEQYF	TGCGCCAGCAGCTTGTGGGGCCCGGACAACTCCTACGAGCAGTACTTC
TRBV4-3	.	TRBJ2-2	.	CASSQVKHTGELFF	TGCGCCAGCAGCCAAGTGAAACATACCGGGGAGCTGTTTTTT
TRBV18	TRBD1	TRBJ1-5	.	CASSPLGGQGGQPQHF	TGTGCCAGCTCACCCCTAGGGGGACAGGGAGGACAGCCCCAGCATTTT
TRBV20-1	TRBD1	TRBJ1-5	.	CSASSPPGQGWGGNQPQHF	TGCAGTGCTAGTTCGCCCCCGGGACAGGGGTGGGGTGGCAATCAGCCCCAGCATTTT
TRBV7-2	TRBD1	TRBJ2-7	.	CASSDRGDHEQYF	TGTGCCAGCAGTGACAGGGGGGACCACGAGCAGTACTTC
TRBV20-1	.	TRBJ1-1	.	CSARLEAFF	TGCAGTGCTAGACTTGAAGCTTTCTTT